A selection of T cell receptor beta chains follows, all from one sample in a study of shared clonotypes between healthy human individuals. Generated by immunoSEQ multiplex PCR, the TCRdb table keeps only in-frame clones and is missing some. This sample has 750,000 to 1,000,000 clones, with nearly 95% found just once. The sample consisted of naive CD8+ T cells sorted from blood. These TCRs come from a man aged 30-40 years in good health. The CDR3 runs from the conserved cysteine through the conserved F or W. D genes are given only for firm matches. Clone sizes are given selectively: once, few, many, or a class where the clone is expanded.

J gene	V gene	clone size	D gene	CDR3 protein	CDR3 DNA
TRBJ2-3	TRBV28	-	-	CASSGGAYTQYF	TGTGCCAGCAGTGGAGGGGCATATACGCAGTATTTT
TRBJ2-1	TRBV6-5	few	-	CASKRGNEQFF	TGTGCCAGCAAGAGGGGGAATGAGCAGTTCTTC
TRBJ2-1	TRBV19	few	TRBD2	CASNSGGPGNEQFF	TGTGCCAGTAATTCGGGAGGGCCGGGCAATGAGCAGTTCTTC
TRBJ2-3	TRBV11-2	few	TRBD2	CASSRTIAGADTQYF	TGTGCCAGCAGTCGAACCATTGCGGGAGCAGATACGCAGTATTTT
TRBJ2-7	TRBV28	once	-	CASSSIDRGEWYF	TGTGCCAGCAGTTCCATCGACAGAGGGGAGTGGTACTTC
TRBJ1-1	TRBV11-2	-	-	CASSATESAFF	TGTGCCAGCAGCGCGACAGAGTCAGCTTTCTTT
TRBJ2-7	TRBV19	-	TRBD2	CASSISGGPYEQYF	TGTGCCAGTAGTATTAGCGGGGGTCCCTACGAGCAGTACTTC
TRBJ1-1	TRBV9	-	TRBD1	CASSVPTGDGTEAFF	TGTGCCAGCAGCGTACCAACAGGGGATGGTACTGAAGCTTTCTTT
TRBJ2-1	TRBV7-8	once	-	CASSLIPYNEQFF	TGTGCCAGCAGCTTAATCCCTTACAATGAGCAGTTCTTC
TRBJ2-1	TRBV4-1	-	TRBD2	CATKIAGSDNEQFF	TGCGCCACCAAGATAGCGGGATCGGACAATGAGCAGTTCTTC
TRBJ1-2	TRBV11-1	-	TRBD1	CASSAGTGVYGYTF	TGTGCCAGCAGCGCCGGGACAGGGGTCTATGGCTACACCTTC
TRBJ1-3	TRBV30	-	-	CAWTTGVSGNTIYF	TGTGCCTGGACAACCGGGGTCTCTGGAAACACCATATATTTT
TRBJ1-1	TRBV5-1	-	-	CASSLAGAPEAFF	TGCGCCAGCAGCTTGGCAGGGGCCCCCGAAGCTTTCTTT
TRBJ1-2	TRBV11-2	-	-	CASSFSLRTGGTYGYTF	TGTGCCAGCAGCTTTTCACTTCGGACGGGGGGAACCTATGGCTACACCTTC
TRBJ2-7	TRBV27	once	-	CASSPRGSYEQYF	TGTGCCAGCAGCCCGCGCGGATCCTACGAGCAGTACTTC
TRBJ1-6	TRBV6-5	-	-	CASSYSQNSPLHF	TGTGCCAGCAGTTACTCCCAGAATTCACCCCTCCACTTT
TRBJ2-2	TRBV25-1	-	-	CASMDSSTGELFF	TGTGCCAGCATGGACAGTTCCACCGGGGAGCTGTTTTTT
TRBJ2-5	TRBV7-6	-	-	CASRGPAGQGETQYF	TGTGCCAGCAGGGGTCCTGCGGGGCAAGGGGAGACCCAGTACTTC
TRBJ2-7	TRBV11-2	-	-	CASSLYLGQDSYEQYF	TGTGCCAGCAGCTTGTATCTGGGGCAAGACTCCTACGAGCAGTACTTC
TRBJ2-7	TRBV7-9	-	TRBD1	CASSLSGQGMYEQYF	TGTGCCAGCAGCTTATCGGGACAGGGGATGTACGAGCAGTACTTC
TRBJ1-4	TRBV16	-	-	CASSLRDSDEKLFF	TGTGCCAGCAGCCTCCGGGACTCTGACGAAAAACTGTTTTTT
TRBJ1-3	TRBV9	once	-	CASSVTKLPGNTIYF	TGTGCCAGCAGCGTAACGAAGTTGCCTGGAAACACCATATATTTT
TRBJ2-4	TRBV6-6	-	-	CASSWALAKNIQYF	TGTGCCAGCAGTTGGGCTTTAGCCAAAAACATTCAGTACTTC
TRBJ1-2	TRBV19	few	-	CASSLPGSTYGYTF	TGTGCCAGTAGCCTACCCGGGTCGACATATGGCTACACCTTC
TRBJ2-3	TRBV27	-	-	CASSLYGFTDTQYF	TGTGCCAGCAGTTTATACGGATTCACAGATACGCAGTATTTT
TRBJ2-7	TRBV29-1	-	-	CSARLSYEQYF	TGCAGCGCCCGTCTTAGCTACGAGCAGTACTTC
TRBJ2-1	TRBV5-1	once	TRBD2	CASSLELADYNEQFF	TGCGCCAGCAGCTTGGAACTAGCGGACTACAATGAGCAGTTCTTC
TRBJ1-4	TRBV7-8	-	-	CASSFSPSPLDEKLFF	TGTGCCAGCAGCTTTTCTCCCTCCCCATTGGACGAAAAACTGTTTTTT
TRBJ2-7	TRBV5-1	-	-	CASSWTQGGSYEQYF	TGCGCCAGCAGCTGGACTCAGGGGGGCTCCTACGAGCAGTACTTC
TRBJ1-1	TRBV5-5	-	-	CASSLGSVVSLNTEAFF	TGTGCCAGCAGCTTAGGTAGCGTGGTGAGCTTGAACACTGAAGCTTTCTTT
TRBJ2-1	TRBV6-1	-	TRBD2	CASSVRTSPYYEQFF	TGTGCCAGCAGTGTCCGGACTAGTCCCTATTATGAGCAGTTCTTC
TRBJ2-2	TRBV9	-	TRBD2	CASIKGASGSNGELFF	TGTGCCAGCATCAAGGGGGCTAGCGGGAGTAATGGGGAGCTGTTTTTT
TRBJ2-7	TRBV2	once	TRBD2	CASSEEREGSYEQYF	TGTGCCAGCAGTGAAGAGCGGGAGGGTTCCTACGAGCAGTACTTC
TRBJ2-7	TRBV4-1	-	-	CASSQDVGNEQYF	TGCGCCAGCAGCCAAGACGTAGGGAACGAGCAGTACTTC
TRBJ2-5	TRBV11-2	-	TRBD1	CASSRTGFQETQYF	TGTGCCAGCAGCCGGACAGGGTTCCAAGAGACCCAGTACTTC